The T cell receptor (beta chain) described here comes from a study of shared clonotypes between healthy human individuals. About the study: Participating donors consisted of two women and a few men aged 18 to 49. A donor's plate count was three for CD4 naive and three for CD4 memory; CD8 naive had two and CD8 memory one. Overall study results and limits: It was the non-shared clonotypes that had lower generation probabilities than clonotypes shared by all four donors.

Some clones are missing from TCRdb's copy, which holds only in-frame ones; the method was immunoSEQ multiplex PCR. The sample includes some 2.3 million clones, approximately 93% of them seen just once. For this clone: The antigen is not known.

CDR3 length: 15 residues. Germline V gene sequence: CDR1 KGHSH, CDR2 LQKENI. J was trimmed by 5 bases and V by 6 bases; bases with no gene match: 8. The origin of this receptor is a man between 18 and 35 years old in good health. Some clones in this sample may be carry-over from other donors' samples. Sequenced material: naive CD4+ T cells from PBMCs. Subset denoted: CD45RA+ positively selected. The chain uses TRBV18 and TRBJ2-5, with TRBD2 matching over 11 bases. The DNA of the CDR3 is TGTGCCAGCTCTCCCTCACTAGCGGGAGACGAGACCCAGTACTTC. Translated: CASSPSLAGDETQYF. The full variable domain, with the rest looked up from reference TRBV18 and TRBJ2-5, is NAGVMQNPRHLVRRRGQEARLRCSPMKGHSHVYWYRQLPEEGLKFMVYLQKENIIDESGMPKERFSAEFPKEGPSILRIQQVVRGDSAAYFCASSPSLAGDETQYFGPGTRLLVL.